This T cell receptor (beta chain) is from a study of blood T cells in healthy people across ages. Combining a sample-barcoded 5' primer with a J-beta primer mix, a second PCR ran for roughly 7 to 12 cycles. TCRdb passed the 5' RACE reads through MiXCR, listing each CDR3 protein once. The repertoire holds around 1.5 million distinct CDR3 sequences, 45% to 70% seen once, with over 5.5% in the top ten. The CDR3 consists of 12 residues. The germline gives CDR1 SQVTM, CDR2 ANQGSEA. Details on this clonotype: The junction does not match germline at one end; this may be a read error.

This sequence was found in a man younger than 35 in good health. Material for sequencing was blood. The rearrangement joins TRBV29-1 to TRBJ2-4, with TRBD1 identical over 7 bases. The DNA end is more similar to TRBJ2-7, so the J call may be wrong. The CDR3 DNA reads as TGCAGCGTGGAAGCCAACAGGGGCGAGCAGTACTTC. Protein sequence: CSVEANRGEQYF.